This TCR beta chain was retrieved from a study of OX40 agonist ivuxolimab in advanced cancers. About the study: Patients were infused with ivuxolimab every 2 weeks at 0.01 to 10 mg/kg. Partial responses were seen in three patients, one with hepatocellular carcinoma and two with cutaneous melanoma. Broader study findings: Both blood CD4+ and CD8+ T cells showed clonal growth by week 6 at 0.1 to 3.0 mg/kg. Relative to CD4+, CD8+ T cells held more expanded clones on average.

Clones were sequenced by immunoSEQ multiplex PCR, and TCRdb holds only the in-frame ones, with some missing. The sample has 50,000 to 65,000 clones, approximately 90% seen once. Notes on this clone: Its antigen is as yet unknown.

The germline gives CDR1 SQVTM, CDR2 ANQGSEA. The CDR3 loop spans 15 amino acids. V shed 3 bases, J shed 1 base, and the junction held 5 bases outside the gene matches. Sequencing was performed on CD4+ or CD8+ T cells sorted from blood, taken in a trial of the OX40 agonist ivuxolimab. The rearrangement links TRBV29-1 to TRBJ2-1, with 8 bases that match TRBD2. This sequence was found in an adult with an advanced solid tumor such as melanoma, head and neck, liver or kidney cancer. The CDR3 sequence is CSVEWLAGSYNEQFF. CDR3 coding DNA: TGCAGCGTTGAGTGGCTAGCGGGTTCCTACAATGAGCAGTTCTTC.